This is a list of T cell receptor beta chains from one sample in a study of TIL therapy for anti-PD-1-resistant metastatic lung cancer. The data were produced by immunoSEQ multiplex PCR, yet TCRdb's version contains in-frame clones alone and is incomplete. The sample includes tens of thousands of clones, 79% of them seen just once. This material consisted of blood, taken at baseline. These receptors all come from a man between 65 and 85 years old with non-small cell lung cancer. CDR3s include the opening cysteine and the closing phenylalanine or tryptophan. Fields, in order: clone size, V gene, D gene, J gene, CDR3 protein, CDR3 DNA. The D gene is left open where the match is weak. Clone sizes are given selectively: once, few, many, or a class where the clone is expanded.

>.|TRBV19|.|TRBJ1-5
CASRTLGTASNQPQHF
TGTGCCAGTAGGACCCTTGGGACCGCCAGCAATCAGCCCCAGCATTTT
>.|TRBV28|TRBD1|TRBJ1-5
CASSLGQGGNQPQHF
TGTGCCAGCAGTTTAGGACAGGGAGGCAATCAGCCCCAGCATTTT
>.|TRBV5-1|.|TRBJ1-2
CASSLDSYGYTF
TGCGCCAGCAGCTTGGACAGCTATGGCTACACCTTC
>.|TRBV6-1|.|TRBJ2-3
CASSGHTGGDTQYF
TGTGCCAGCAGTGGCCACACGGGCGGAGATACGCAGTATTTT
>.|TRBV14|.|TRBJ1-6
CASSQDFGGADSPLHF
TGTGCCAGCAGCCAAGATTTTGGAGGGGCGGATTCACCCCTCCACTTT
>once|TRBV4-3|.|TRBJ2-1
CASSQDRGVYNEQFF
TGCGCCAGCAGCCAAGACAGGGGGGTTTACAATGAGCAGTTCTTC
>.|TRBV5-1|.|TRBJ2-3
CASSLGGDPDTQYF
TGCGCCAGCAGCTTGGGAGGGGACCCAGATACGCAGTATTTT
>.|TRBV5-6|.|TRBJ2-7
CASSFNLGAYEQYF
TGTGCCAGCAGCTTCAACCTCGGAGCTTACGAGCAGTACTTC
>.|TRBV4-1|TRBD2|TRBJ2-5
CASSQTRTSAETQYF
TGCGCCAGCAGCCAGACCCGGACTAGCGCGGAGACCCAGTACTTC
>.|TRBV7-9|.|TRBJ2-2
CASSSNSGALTGELFF
TGTGCCAGCAGCTCGAATTCCGGGGCCCTCACCGGGGAGCTGTTTTTT
>.|TRBV25-1|.|TRBJ1-4
CASSALGAGVTTNEKLFF
TGTGCCAGCAGTGCATTGGGGGCAGGGGTTACAACTAATGAAAAACTGTTTTTT
>.|TRBV27|.|TRBJ1-2
CASSFHRAYGYTF
TGTGCCAGCAGTTTTCACAGGGCGTATGGCTACACCTTC
>.|TRBV27|.|TRBJ2-4
CASSLATGTGDIQYF
TGTGCCAGCAGTTTAGCAACCGGGACGGGGGACATTCAGTACTTC
>.|TRBV28|TRBD2|TRBJ2-1
CASSSLRLKRDFYNEQFF
TGTGCCAGCAGTTCACTTCGACTGAAGCGGGACTTTTACAATGAGCAGTTCTTC
>few|TRBV5-1|.|TRBJ2-7
CASSLVTGYEQYF
TGCGCCAGCAGCTTGGTGACAGGCTACGAGCAGTACTTC
>.|TRBV19|TRBD1|TRBJ1-6
CASSIRDRGRNSPLHF
TGTGCCAGTAGTATCCGGGACAGGGGTAGGAATTCACCCCTCCACTTT